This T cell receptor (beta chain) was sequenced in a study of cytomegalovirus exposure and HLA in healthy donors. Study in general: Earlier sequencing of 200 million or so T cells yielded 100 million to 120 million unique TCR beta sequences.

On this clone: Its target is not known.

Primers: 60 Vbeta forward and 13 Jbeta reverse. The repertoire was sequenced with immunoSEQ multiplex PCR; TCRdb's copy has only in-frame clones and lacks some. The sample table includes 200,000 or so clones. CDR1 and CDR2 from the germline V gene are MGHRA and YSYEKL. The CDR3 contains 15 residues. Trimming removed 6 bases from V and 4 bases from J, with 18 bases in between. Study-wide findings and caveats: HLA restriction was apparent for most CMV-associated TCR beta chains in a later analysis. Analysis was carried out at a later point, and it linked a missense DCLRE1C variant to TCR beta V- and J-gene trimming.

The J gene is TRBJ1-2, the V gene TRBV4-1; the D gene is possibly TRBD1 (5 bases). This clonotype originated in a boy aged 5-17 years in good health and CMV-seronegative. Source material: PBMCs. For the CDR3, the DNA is TGCGCCAGCAGTCTGGGATTGGGGGGTAGCTATGGCTACACCTTC. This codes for CASSLGLGGSYGYTF.